The T cell receptor (beta chain) described here comes from a study of Ad26.COV2.S vaccination and SARS-CoV-2 variants (dated by TCRdb to about 2021). Broadly, across the study: Donors in the vaccine arm were drawn from COV1001, a multicentre, randomized, double-blind, placebo-controlled phase I-IIa trial testing Ad26.COV2.S in healthy adults. Ad26.COV2.S was administered intramuscularly at 5 x 10^10 or 1 x 10^11 viral particles, either as a single shot or as two shots given 56 days apart. Sequencing of the TCRbeta repertoire served to evaluate the specificity and breadth of SARS-CoV-2-reactive T cell receptors following Ad26.COV2.S vaccination. The TCR-sequenced set comprised approximately 32 samples: around 20 Ad26.COV2.S vaccine recipients, 5 placebo recipients and 8 SARS-CoV-2 convalescent individuals. Trial participants were randomized into five groups of five, in which low-dose or high-dose Ad26.COV2.S was given once or twice, or placebo was given on both occasions. Investigators remained blinded to trial group allocation during experiments and outcome assessment.

TCRbeta CDR3 regions were sequenced with the immunoSEQ Assay. After extraction, genomic DNA underwent amplification by bias-controlled multiplex PCR, followed by high-throughput sequencing. Turning to the authors' computational methods: To quantify the absolute abundance of every unique TCRbeta CDR3 region, sequences were collapsed and filtered. T cell fraction was estimated by normalizing TCRbeta template counts to usable DNA, which was measured by amplifying reference genes present in all nucleated cells. Repertoire TCRs were annotated as SARS-CoV-2-specific when V gene, CDR3 amino acid sequence and J gene were exactly matched to a known reactive TCR set. The reference SARS-CoV-2 TCR set came from MIRA and was filtered for enrichment in COVID-19-positive ImmuneCODE repertoires, removing public or cross-reactive TCRs. Drawing on the MIRA antigens, annotated TCRs were analysed further at the level of specific ORF or position within ORF. Breadth was defined as annotated unique rearrangements over total unique productive rearrangements; depth was the summed frequency of those rearrangements. Two-sided Wilcoxon rank-sum tests were applied when comparing TCR breadth between groups. The immuneACCESS repertoire file appears here via TCRdb, limited to in-frame rearrangements. These files lack a portion of the clones; in checked studies, under half of the deficit traces to unresolved V genes, and the cause of the others is not known. V and J calls and clone size are copied from that table; D and trimming were computed from the DNA. The sample table lists 400,000 to 450,000 clones, 90% of them with a count of one. The top ten hold around 4.5% of the sample.

Summary of the overall study and its limitations: Vaccine and placebo recipients had comparable non-spike TCR breadth, which fits with the vaccine containing only spike. Spike-specific TCR breadth was higher in Ad26.COV2.S recipients than in placebo recipients (P = 0.0014). Substantial breadth of spike-specific CD8+ and CD4+ T cell responses was reported after vaccination. The study was not powered to compare responses between vaccine doses or regimens. It was noted by the authors that total T cell responses may have been underestimated by the TCR breadth and depth analyses.

Sequences KGHSH (CDR1) and LQKENI (CDR2) are obtained from the germline V gene. Clipping removes 2 bases from V and 4 bases from J, with 8 as the unmatched junction base count. From the cysteine up to the phenylalanine, the CDR3 has a length of 16 residues. Of the read, only the CDR3 DNA is kept; its 48 bases are in frame from base 1. Taken with the paper, the label for treatment or condition translates to: some 19 received Ad26.COV2.S at low or high dose, single or two shots; about 5 received placebo; per-sample allocation not given. Repertoires of vaccine and placebo recipients were sequenced from samples collected on day 63 after the first injection. In Cohort 1b, 25 to 30 adults aged 18-55 years were enrolled at a single site in Boston, USA, between 29 July and 7 August 2020. Ad26.COV2.S consisted of a replication-incompetent adenovirus type 26 vector by which a prefusion-stabilized SARS-CoV-2 spike protein from the original Wuhan strain was expressed.

Of note for this clone: No antigen is known for it. Qualities for individual bases were not recorded, and no much larger clone is one base off.

This specimen consisted of peripheral blood, obtained in a trial of Ad26.COV2.S vaccine versus placebo. The chain uses TRBV18 and TRBJ2-1; TRBD1 fits 7 bases in the junction. The receptor's source is a person aged 18-65 years who received the Ad26.COV2.S COVID-19 vaccine or a placebo. This receptor carries the CDR3 CASSPRQGRLYNEQFF. At the DNA level, the sequence is TGTGCCAGCTCACCAAGACAGGGAAGGTTGTACAATGAGCAGTTCTTC.